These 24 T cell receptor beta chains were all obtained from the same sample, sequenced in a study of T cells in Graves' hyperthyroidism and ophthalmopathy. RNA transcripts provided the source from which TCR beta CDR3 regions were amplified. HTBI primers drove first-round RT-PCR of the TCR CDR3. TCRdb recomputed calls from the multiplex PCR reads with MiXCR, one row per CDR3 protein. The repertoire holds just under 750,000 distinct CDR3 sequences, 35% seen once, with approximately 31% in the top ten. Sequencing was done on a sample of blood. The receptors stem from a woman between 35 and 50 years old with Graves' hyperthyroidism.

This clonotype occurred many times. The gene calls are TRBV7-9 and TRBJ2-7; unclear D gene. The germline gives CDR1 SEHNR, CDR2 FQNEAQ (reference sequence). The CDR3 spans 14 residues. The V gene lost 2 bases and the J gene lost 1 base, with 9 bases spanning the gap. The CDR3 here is CASSLRVRSYEQYF. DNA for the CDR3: TGTGCCAGCAGCTTACGCGTTCGGTCCTACGAGCAGTACTTC.

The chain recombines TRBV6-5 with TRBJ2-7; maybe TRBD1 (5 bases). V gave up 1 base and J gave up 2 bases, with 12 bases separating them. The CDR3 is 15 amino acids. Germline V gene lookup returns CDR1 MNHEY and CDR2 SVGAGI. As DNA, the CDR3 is TGTGCCAGCAGTTACTTGACCGACAGCGCCTACGAGCAGTACTTC. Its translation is CASSYLTDSAYEQYF.

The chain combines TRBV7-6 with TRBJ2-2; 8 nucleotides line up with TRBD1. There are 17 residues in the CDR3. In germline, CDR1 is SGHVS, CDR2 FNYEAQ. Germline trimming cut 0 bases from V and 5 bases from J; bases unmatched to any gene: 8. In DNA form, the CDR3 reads TGTGCCAGCAGCTTAGCACAGGGGGAAGTAAATACCGGGGAGCTGTTTTTT. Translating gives CASSLAQGEVNTGELFF.

CDR3 in DNA: TGTGCCAGCAGCGTACCGGGATTGGGGGAGACCCAGTACTTC. This encodes CASSVPGLGETQYF. The chain employs TRBV7-8 and TRBJ2-5, with D possibly being TRBD2 (5 bases). The CDR3 covers 14 residues. With 5 bases removed from V and 5 bases from J, the gap between germline ends came to 15 bases. The V gene's germline CDR1 is SGHVS and CDR2 FQNEAQ.

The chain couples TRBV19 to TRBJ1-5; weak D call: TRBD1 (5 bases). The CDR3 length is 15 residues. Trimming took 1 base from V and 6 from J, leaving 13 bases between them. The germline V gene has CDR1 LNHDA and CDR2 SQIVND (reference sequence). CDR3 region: CASSIVRVGTQPQHF. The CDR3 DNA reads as TGTGCCAGTAGTATAGTCAGGGTAGGGACTCAGCCCCAGCATTTT.

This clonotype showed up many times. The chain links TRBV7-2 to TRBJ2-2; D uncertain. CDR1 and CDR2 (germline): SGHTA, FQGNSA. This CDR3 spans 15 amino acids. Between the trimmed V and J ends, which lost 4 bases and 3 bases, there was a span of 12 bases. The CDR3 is CASSSGQLDTGELFF. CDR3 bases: TGTGCCAGCAGCTCGGGTCAGCTTGACACCGGGGAGCTGTTTTTT.

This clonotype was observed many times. The CDR3 loop reads CSVEMLAGANTGELFF. CDR3 coding DNA: TGCAGCGTTGAAATGCTAGCGGGGGCGAACACCGGGGAGCTGTTTTTT. The rearrangement uses TRBV29-1 and TRBJ2-2; 10 bases map to TRBD2. The V and J ends lost 2 bases and 0 bases, in that order; junction bases with no gene match: 3. CDR3 length equals 16 residues. Germline V gene sequence: CDR1 SQVTM, CDR2 ANQGSEA.

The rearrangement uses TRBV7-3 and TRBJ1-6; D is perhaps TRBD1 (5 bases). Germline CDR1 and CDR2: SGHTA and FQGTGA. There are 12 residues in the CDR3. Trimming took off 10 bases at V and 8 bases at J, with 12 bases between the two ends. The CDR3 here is CAIGTQYSPLHF. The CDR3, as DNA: TGTGCCATCGGGACCCAGTATTCACCCCTCCACTTT. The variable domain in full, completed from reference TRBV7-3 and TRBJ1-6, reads GAGVSQTPSNKVTEKGKYVELRCDPISGHTALYWYRQSLGQGPEFLIYFQGTGAADDSGLPNDRFFAVRPEGSVSTLKIQRTERGDSAVYLCAIGTQYSPLHFGNGTRLTVT.

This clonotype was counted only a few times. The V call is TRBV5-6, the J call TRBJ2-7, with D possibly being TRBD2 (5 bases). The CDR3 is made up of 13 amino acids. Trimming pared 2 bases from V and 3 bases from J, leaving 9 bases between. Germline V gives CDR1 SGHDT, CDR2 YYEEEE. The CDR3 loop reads CASSFRGNYEQYF. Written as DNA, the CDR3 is TGTGCCAGCAGCTTCCGGGGAAACTACGAGCAGTACTTC.

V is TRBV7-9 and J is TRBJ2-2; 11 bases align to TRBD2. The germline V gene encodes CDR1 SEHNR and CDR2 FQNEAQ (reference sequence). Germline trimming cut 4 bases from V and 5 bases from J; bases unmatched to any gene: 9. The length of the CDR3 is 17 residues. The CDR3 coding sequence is TGTGCCAGCAGCTCGGGACTAGCGGATATTAAGACCGGGGAGCTGTTTTTT. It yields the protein CASSSGLADIKTGELFF.

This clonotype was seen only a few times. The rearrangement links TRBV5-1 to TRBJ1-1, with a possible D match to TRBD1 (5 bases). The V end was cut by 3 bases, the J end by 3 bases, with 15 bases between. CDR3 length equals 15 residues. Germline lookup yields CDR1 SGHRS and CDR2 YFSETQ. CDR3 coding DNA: TGCGCCAGCAGCTCCGGGACCCAAGGCTACACTGAAGCTTTCTTT. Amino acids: CASSSGTQGYTEAFF.

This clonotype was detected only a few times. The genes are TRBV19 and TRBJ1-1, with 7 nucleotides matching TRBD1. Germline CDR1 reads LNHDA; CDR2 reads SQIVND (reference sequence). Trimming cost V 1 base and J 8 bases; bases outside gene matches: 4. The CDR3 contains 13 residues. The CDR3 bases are TGTGCCAGTAGTATAGTACCAGGGGGAGAAGCTTTCTTT. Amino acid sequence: CASSIVPGGEAFF.

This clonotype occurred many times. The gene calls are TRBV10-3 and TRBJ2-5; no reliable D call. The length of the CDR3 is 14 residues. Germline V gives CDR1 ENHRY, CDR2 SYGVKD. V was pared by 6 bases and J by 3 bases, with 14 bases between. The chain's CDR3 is CAIRETMNKETQYF. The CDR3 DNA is TGTGCCATCAGGGAGACCATGAATAAAGAGACCCAGTACTTC.

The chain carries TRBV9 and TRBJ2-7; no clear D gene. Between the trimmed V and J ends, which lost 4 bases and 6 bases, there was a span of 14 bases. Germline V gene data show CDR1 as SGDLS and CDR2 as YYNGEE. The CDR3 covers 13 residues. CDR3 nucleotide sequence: TGTGCCAGCAGCCTCGGTGGTCACACCGAGCAGTACTTC. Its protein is CASSLGGHTEQYF.

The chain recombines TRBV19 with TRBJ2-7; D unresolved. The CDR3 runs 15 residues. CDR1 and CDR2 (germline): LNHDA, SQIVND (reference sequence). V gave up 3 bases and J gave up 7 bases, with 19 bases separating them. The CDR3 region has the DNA TGTGCCAGTAGTATCGCGGTGAGCTCCTACAATGAGCAGTACTTC. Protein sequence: CASSIAVSSYNEQYF.

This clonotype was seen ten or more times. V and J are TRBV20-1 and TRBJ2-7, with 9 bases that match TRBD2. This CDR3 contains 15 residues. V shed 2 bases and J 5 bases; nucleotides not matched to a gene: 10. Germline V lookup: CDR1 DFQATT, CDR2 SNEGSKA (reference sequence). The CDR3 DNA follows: TGCAGTGCTAGATCCCCCGGGACTAGCCCCCACGAGCAGTACTTC. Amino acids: CSARSPGTSPHEQYF.

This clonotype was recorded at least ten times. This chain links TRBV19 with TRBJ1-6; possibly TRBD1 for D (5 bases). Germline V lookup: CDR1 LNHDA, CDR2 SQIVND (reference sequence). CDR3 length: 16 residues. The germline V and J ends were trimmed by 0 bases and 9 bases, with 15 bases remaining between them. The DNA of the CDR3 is TGTGCCAGTAGTATAGAGGGACTATCATTCATTTCACCCCTCCACTTT. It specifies CASSIEGLSFISPLHF. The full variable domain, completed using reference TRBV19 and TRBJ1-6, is DGGITQSPKYLFRKEGQNVTLSCEQNLNHDAMYWYRQDPGQGLRLIYYSQIVNDFQKGDIAEGYSVSREKKESFPLTVTSAQKNPTAFYLCASSIEGLSFISPLHFGNGTRLTVT.

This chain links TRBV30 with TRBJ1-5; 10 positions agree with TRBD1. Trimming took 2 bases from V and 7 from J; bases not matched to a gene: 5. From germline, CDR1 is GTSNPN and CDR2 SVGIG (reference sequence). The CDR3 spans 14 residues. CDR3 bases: TGTGCCTGGAGTCCCGGGACAGGGGAACAGCCCCAGCATTTT. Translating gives CAWSPGTGEQPQHF.

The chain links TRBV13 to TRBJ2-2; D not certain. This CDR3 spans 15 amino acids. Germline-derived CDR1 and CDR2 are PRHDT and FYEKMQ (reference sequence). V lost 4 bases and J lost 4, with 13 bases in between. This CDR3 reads CASSSFRASTGELFF. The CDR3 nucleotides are TGTGCCAGCAGCTCTTTTAGGGCGAGCACCGGGGAGCTGTTTTTT. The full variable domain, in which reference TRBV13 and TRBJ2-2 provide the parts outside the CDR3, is AAGVIQSPRHLIKEKRETATLKCYPIPRHDTVYWYQQGPGQDPQFLISFYEKMQSDKGSIPDRFSAQQFSDYHSELNMSSLELGDSALYFCASSSFRASTGELFFGEGSRLTVL.

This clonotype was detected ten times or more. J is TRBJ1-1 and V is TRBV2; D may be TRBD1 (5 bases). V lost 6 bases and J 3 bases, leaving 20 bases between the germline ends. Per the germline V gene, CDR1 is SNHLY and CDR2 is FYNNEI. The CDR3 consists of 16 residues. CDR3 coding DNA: TGTGCCAGCAGGGGAGGGACCGATCGGGGCTACACTGAAGCTTTCTTT. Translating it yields CASRGGTDRGYTEAFF. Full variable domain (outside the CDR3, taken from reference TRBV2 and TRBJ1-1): EPEVTQTPSHQVTQMGQEVILRCVPISNHLYFYWYRQILGQKVEFLVSFYNNEISEKSEIFDDQFSVERPDGSNFTLKIRSTKLEDSAMYFCASRGGTDRGYTEAFFGQGTRLTVV.

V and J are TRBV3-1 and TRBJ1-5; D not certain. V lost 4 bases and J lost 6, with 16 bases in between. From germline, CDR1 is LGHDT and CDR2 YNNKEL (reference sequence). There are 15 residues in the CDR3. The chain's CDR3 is CASSPDFPPRQPQHF. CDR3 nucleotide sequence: TGTGCCAGCAGCCCGGACTTCCCTCCACGTCAGCCCCAGCATTTT.

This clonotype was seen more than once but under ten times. The CDR3 spells CASKASARRGQPQHF. DNA for the CDR3: TGTGCCAGTAAGGCCTCGGCCAGGAGGGGTCAGCCCCAGCATTTT. The chain couples TRBV19 to TRBJ1-5, with D possibly TRBD1 on 5 matching bases. Deletions cut 7 bases from V and 6 bases from J, with 19 bases between. Germline CDR1 LNHDA, CDR2 SQIVND (reference sequence). This CDR3 is built from 15 residues. The complete variable domain, with remaining parts taken from reference TRBV19 and TRBJ1-5, reads DGGITQSPKYLFRKEGQNVTLSCEQNLNHDAMYWYRQDPGQGLRLIYYSQIVNDFQKGDIAEGYSVSREKKESFPLTVTSAQKNPTAFYLCASKASARRGQPQHFGDGTRLSIL.

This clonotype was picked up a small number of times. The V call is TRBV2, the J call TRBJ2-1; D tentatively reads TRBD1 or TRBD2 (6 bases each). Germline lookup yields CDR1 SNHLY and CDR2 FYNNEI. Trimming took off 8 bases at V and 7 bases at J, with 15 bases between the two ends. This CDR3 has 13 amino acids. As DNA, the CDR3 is TGTGCCAGCCTATTGGGGGGCGGAAATGAGCAGTTCTTC. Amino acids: CASLLGGGNEQFF.

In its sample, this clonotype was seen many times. CDR3 sequence (DNA): TGTGCCAGTAGTACTCAGGGTTCACCCCTCCACTTT. Translated, it gives CASSTQGSPLHF. J is TRBJ1-6 and V is TRBV19; TRBD1 might be the D (5 bases). This CDR3 region has 12 residues. The germline V gene has CDR1 LNHDA and CDR2 SQIVND (reference sequence). Trimming left V 4 bases short and J 9 bases short, with 7 bases between.